This passage covers 24 T cell receptor beta chains from one sample sequenced in a study of shared clonotypes between healthy human individuals. Data came from immunoSEQ multiplex PCR; TCRdb stores just in-frame clones and leaves some out. Of hundreds of thousands of clones listed, roughly 79% are singletons. Sequenced sample: PBMCs. The receptors stem from a woman between 40 and 55 years old in good health. Some clones in this sample may be carry-over from other donors' samples.

The chain couples TRBV28 to TRBJ1-1, with 7 bases identical to TRBD1. CDR1 is MDHEN, CDR2 SYDVKM, per germline. The CDR3 extends over 14 amino acids. The V segment lost 6 bases and the J segment 2 bases; nucleotides outside the gene matches: 6. The CDR3 bases are TGTGCCAGCAGGGAAAGGGACAGAAACACTGAAGCTTTCTTT. It specifies CASRERDRNTEAFF.

The chain employs TRBV5-4 and TRBJ2-5; TRBD1 agrees at 7 bases. Germline V gives CDR1 SGHNT, CDR2 YYREEE (reference sequence). The trim removed 4 bases at V and 2 bases at J, leaving 11 bases unmatched. This CDR3 region has 16 residues. The chain's CDR3 is CASSPTGGRGQETQYF. The DNA of the CDR3 is TGTGCCAGCAGCCCGACCGGTGGCAGGGGGCAAGAGACCCAGTACTTC. The full variable domain, its missing parts supplied by reference TRBV5-4 and TRBJ2-5, is ETGVTQSPTHLIKTRGQQVTLRCSSQSGHNTVSWYQQALGQGPQFIFQYYREEENGRGNFPPRFSGLQFPNYSSELNVNALELDDSALYLCASSPTGGRGQETQYFGPGTRLLVL.

This clone was detected many times. The sample carries other DNA sequences with the same CDR3. The chain employs TRBV10-3 and TRBJ1-2, with no clear D. CDR1 ENHRY and CDR2 SYGVKD come from the germline V gene. The CDR3 sequence is 16 residues long. Trimming left V 2 bases short and J 0 bases short, with 13 bases between. CDR3: CAISEPQARANYGYTF. The CDR3 DNA reads as TGTGCCATCAGTGAGCCCCAAGCTAGGGCTAACTATGGCTACACCTTC.

V gene TRBV10-3 combines with J gene TRBJ1-2; TRBD1 matches at 7 bases. With 3 bases clipped from V and 7 bases from J, the junction kept 5 bases outside the gene matches. This CDR3 comprises 13 residues. Per germline, CDR1 ENHRY and CDR2 SYGVKD. The CDR3, as DNA: TGTGCCATCAGTGACCGGGGGACAGTTGGCTACACCTTC. Protein sequence: CAISDRGTVGYTF.

V and J are TRBV7-9 and TRBJ1-6, with D possibly TRBD1 on 5 matching bases. The CDR3 contains 12 residues. Germline lookup yields CDR1 SEHNR and CDR2 FQNEAQ (reference sequence). V was cut by 9 bases and J by 9 bases, with 12 bases left in between. The CDR3 bases are TGTGCCAGTAGGGGTGGCTCTTCACCCCTCCACTTT. This sequence encodes CASRGGSSPLHF.

V is TRBV19 and J is TRBJ1-4; a possible D gene is TRBD1 (5 bases). The CDR3 extends over 16 amino acids. The ends were cut back, 3 bases at V and 1 base at J, with 12 bases in the middle. Germline values: CDR1 LNHDA, CDR2 SQIVND (reference sequence). The DNA of the CDR3 is TGTGCCAGTAGTATCCCGCAGGGAGTAACTAATGAAAAACTGTTTTTT. Its translation: CASSIPQGVTNEKLFF.

This clone was counted once. CDR3 amino acids: CASSQESSGPVTDTQYF. DNA for the CDR3: TGTGCCAGCTCACAAGAATCGTCGGGACCGGTCACAGATACGCAGTATTTT. The J gene is TRBJ2-3, the V gene TRBV18; perhaps D is TRBD1 or TRBD2 (5 bases each). V dropped 4 bases and J dropped 2 bases, with 19 bases sitting between them. This CDR3 is 17 amino acids long. The germline gives CDR1 KGHSH, CDR2 LQKENI.

The V call is TRBV5-1, the J call TRBJ2-1; unclear D gene. Germline assignment: CDR1 SGHRS and CDR2 YFSETQ. V was cut by 0 bases and J by 5 bases, with 12 bases left in between. CDR3 length: 15 amino acids. CDR3 nucleotide sequence: TGCGCCAGCAGCTTGGAGTCTTGGCAGAACAATGAGCAGTTCTTC. The encoded protein is CASSLESWQNNEQFF. Complete variable domain (other parts from reference TRBV5-1 and TRBJ2-1): KAGVTQTPRYLIKTRGQQVTLSCSPISGHRSVSWYQQTPGQGLQFLFEYFSETQRNKGNFPGRFSGRQFSNSRSEMNVSTLELGDSALYLCASSLESWQNNEQFFGPGTRLTVL.

This clone was picked up one time. This CDR3 reads CASSQPLGEGQGANVLTF. The CDR3 bases are TGTGCCAGCAGTCAACCACTCGGCGAGGGGCAAGGGGCCAACGTCCTGACTTTC. This chain links TRBV25-1 with TRBJ2-6; the D call may be TRBD1 or TRBD2 (5 bases each). The CDR3 is 18 residues long. Germline V gene data show CDR1 as MGHDK and CDR2 as SYGVNS. V lost 5 bases, J lost 4 bases, and 21 bases lay in between. The whole variable domain, filled in from reference TRBV25-1 and TRBJ2-6, reads EADIYQTPRYLVIGTGKKITLECSQTMGHDKMYWYQQDPGMELHLIHYSYGVNSTEKGDLSSESTVSRIRTEHFPLTLESARPSHTSQYLCASSQPLGEGQGANVLTFGAGSRLTVL.

The V and J genes are TRBV5-1 and TRBJ2-7, with 11 nucleotides matching TRBD1. V lost 2 bases, J lost 0 bases, and 1 base stayed unmatched. The CDR3 consists of 15 residues. Germline V gives CDR1 SGHRS, CDR2 YFSETQ. CDR3 protein: CASSFGTGGSYEQYF. The CDR3 DNA sequence: TGCGCCAGCAGCTTTGGGACAGGGGGCTCCTACGAGCAGTACTTC.

This clone was seen once. The chain carries TRBV5-4 and TRBJ2-2, with D perhaps assigned TRBD1 or TRBD2 (5 bases each). Germline values: CDR1 SGHNT, CDR2 YYREEE (reference sequence). V lost 2 bases and J lost 4, with 15 bases in between. The CDR3 is 16 residues long. The CDR3 sequence is CASSFGQGATTGELFF. CDR3 coding DNA: TGTGCCAGCAGCTTCGGGCAGGGAGCTACCACCGGGGAGCTGTTTTTT. The full variable domain, in which reference TRBV5-4 and TRBJ2-2 provide the parts outside the CDR3, is ETGVTQSPTHLIKTRGQQVTLRCSSQSGHNTVSWYQQALGQGPQFIFQYYREEENGRGNFPPRFSGLQFPNYSSELNVNALELDDSALYLCASSFGQGATTGELFFGEGSRLTVL.

The chain couples TRBV4-2 to TRBJ2-1; D might be TRBD1 (6 bases). The V end lost 0 bases, the J end lost 4 bases, and 13 bases lay between the germline ends. Per germline, CDR1 LGHNA and CDR2 YNFKEQ. The CDR3 length is 16 residues. As DNA, the CDR3 is TGTGCCAGCAGCCAAGAGGGCAGGGGATCATACAATGAGCAGTTCTTC. Encoded protein: CASSQEGRGSYNEQFF.

V is TRBV11-2 and J is TRBJ1-2, with D maybe TRBD1 (5 bases). The CDR3 runs 18 residues. CDR1 is SGHAT, CDR2 FQNNGV, per germline. V lost 2 bases and J lost 3, with 22 bases in between. As DNA, the CDR3 is TGTGCCAGCAGCTTAACGGGTGCCGGACACGGAGGATACTATGGCTACACCTTC. Protein: CASSLTGAGHGGYYGYTF.

The chain couples TRBV18 to TRBJ2-1, with D tentatively TRBD2 (6 bases). The CDR3 is made up of 16 amino acids. With 0 bases removed from V and 6 bases from J, the gap between germline ends came to 15 bases. Germline V gene data show CDR1 as KGHSH and CDR2 as LQKENI. This CDR3 is CASSPPGRDRLNEQFF. The DNA for the CDR3 is TGTGCCAGCTCACCACCGGGGCGGGATAGGCTCAATGAGCAGTTCTTC.

As DNA, the CDR3 is TGCGCCAGCAGCCACCCGGGACAGGGTAATATTGGTGAGCAGTTCTTC. It encodes CASSHPGQGNIGEQFF. The chain combines TRBV4-1 with TRBJ2-1; 9 nucleotides match TRBD1. This CDR3 comprises 16 residues. Germline V lookup: CDR1 MGHRA, CDR2 YSYEKL. The V and J ends lost 3 bases and 9 bases, in that order; junction bases with no gene match: 12.

The chain employs TRBV19 and TRBJ2-2, with D perhaps matching TRBD2 (6 bases). CDR3 length: 13 residues. CDR1 and CDR2 from the germline V gene are LNHDA and SQIVND (reference sequence). Trimming removed 5 bases from V and 5 bases from J, with 9 bases in between. The CDR3 sequence: CASSEGRTGELFF. The CDR3 DNA sequence: TGTGCCAGTAGTGAGGGGAGGACCGGGGAGCTGTTTTTT. The variable domain in full, with the rest retrieved from reference TRBV19 and TRBJ2-2, is DGGITQSPKYLFRKEGQNVTLSCEQNLNHDAMYWYRQDPGQGLRLIYYSQIVNDFQKGDIAEGYSVSREKKESFPLTVTSAQKNPTAFYLCASSEGRTGELFFGEGSRLTVL.

This chain uses TRBV18 with TRBJ2-7; no clear D gene. CDR3 length: 13 residues. Germline V CDR1 and CDR2: KGHSH, LQKENI. V was trimmed by 3 bases and J by 6 bases, leaving 12 bases between them. The CDR3 region is CASSPVVASEQYF. CDR3 bases: TGTGCCAGCTCACCCGTAGTGGCCTCCGAGCAGTACTTC.

The chain recombines TRBV2 with TRBJ2-3; D possibly corresponds to TRBD1 (6 bases). The CDR3 extends over 14 amino acids. Germline values: CDR1 SNHLY, CDR2 FYNNEI. V lost 4 bases to trimming and J lost 0 bases, with 8 bases between them. CDR3 sequence (DNA): TGTGCCAGCAGTGTTACAGGGAGCACAGATACGCAGTATTTT. Amino acid sequence: CASSVTGSTDTQYF.

This chain uses TRBV30 with TRBJ1-4, with unresolved D. CDR3 size: 16 residues. Trimming cost V 4 bases and J 3 bases, with 18 bases left between them. Germline assignment: CDR1 GTSNPN and CDR2 SVGIG (reference sequence). The CDR3 DNA sequence: TGTGCCTGGACCCCTAGAAAGACAATGGCTAATGAAAAACTGTTTTTT. Translating gives CAWTPRKTMANEKLFF.

V is TRBV4-1 and J is TRBJ2-5; possible D gene TRBD1, 6 bases. The CDR3 extends over 14 amino acids. Germline assignment: CDR1 MGHRA and CDR2 YSYEKL. V was shortened by 3 bases and J by 5 bases, with 13 bases between the two germline ends. In DNA, the CDR3 is TGCGCCAGCAGCCAGAGGACAGTTTTGGAGACCCAGTACTTC. Translation gives CASSQRTVLETQYF.

The rearrangement links TRBV14 to TRBJ2-1, with 14 bases identical to TRBD2. The V and J ends lost 4 bases and 4 bases, in that order; junction bases with no gene match: 6. The CDR3 extends over 17 amino acids. The V gene's germline CDR1 is SGHDN and CDR2 FVKESK. CDR3 sequence reads: CASSRRLAGGPYNEQFF. The DNA of the CDR3 is TGTGCCAGCAGCCGCAGACTAGCGGGAGGGCCTTACAATGAGCAGTTCTTC. Filled out from reference TRBV14 and TRBJ2-1, the complete variable domain reads EAGVTQFPSHSVIEKGQTVTLRCDPISGHDNLYWYRRVMGKEIKFLLHFVKESKQDESGMPNNRFLAERTGGTYSTLKVQPAELEDSGVYFCASSRRLAGGPYNEQFFGPGTRLTVL.

In the case of this clone: At the DNA level, this CDR3 is encoded by other sequences in the same sample as well. The chain employs TRBV7-9 and TRBJ1-2; D is possibly TRBD1 (5 bases). The CDR3 is 12 residues long. The germline V and J ends were trimmed by 4 bases and 3 bases, with 6 bases remaining between them. CDR1 SEHNR and CDR2 FQNEAQ come from the germline V gene (reference sequence). CDR3 in amino acids: CASSWGDYGYTF. CDR3 nucleotide sequence: TGTGCCAGCAGCTGGGGGGACTATGGCTACACCTTC.

The V gene is TRBV7-8, the J gene TRBJ1-1; 7 bases are shared with TRBD1. The CDR3 totals 15 residues. After removal of 4 bases from V and 4 bases from J, the junction contained 9 bases not matched to a gene. The germline V gene has CDR1 SGHVS and CDR2 FQNEAQ. DNA for the CDR3: TGTGCCAGCAGCTCCCTAACAGGGGCGCCCACTGAAGCTTTCTTT. This translates into CASSSLTGAPTEAFF.

Remarks on this clone: A much larger clone lies a single base off, so this may be a read error. It is likely a read error, because the conserved phenylalanine at the end of the CDR3 is missing. In DNA, the CDR3 is TGTGCCACCAGCAGAGATCCCCGGGCGGAAGCTTTCCTT. This translates into CATSRDPRAEAFL. This sequence joins TRBV15 and TRBJ1-1; unclear D gene. V was trimmed by 0 bases and J by 8 bases, leaving 10 bases between them. Looked up from germline, CDR1 is LNHNV and CDR2 is YYDKDF (reference sequence). The CDR3 sequence is 13 residues long.